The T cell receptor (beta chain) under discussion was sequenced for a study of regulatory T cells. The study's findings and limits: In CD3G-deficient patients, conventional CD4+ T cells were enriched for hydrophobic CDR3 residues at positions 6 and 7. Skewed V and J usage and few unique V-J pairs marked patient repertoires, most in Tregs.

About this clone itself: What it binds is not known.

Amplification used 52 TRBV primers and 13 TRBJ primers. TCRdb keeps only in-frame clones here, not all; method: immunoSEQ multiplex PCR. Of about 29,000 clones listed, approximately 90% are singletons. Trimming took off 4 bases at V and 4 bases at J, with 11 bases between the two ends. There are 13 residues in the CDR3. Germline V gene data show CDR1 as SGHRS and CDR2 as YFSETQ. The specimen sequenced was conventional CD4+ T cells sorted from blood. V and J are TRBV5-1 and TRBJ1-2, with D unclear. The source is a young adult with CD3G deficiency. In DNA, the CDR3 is TGCGCCAGCAGCCCCGGTTGGTCCTATGGCTACACCTTC. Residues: CASSPGWSYGYTF.